Below, 5 T cell receptor beta chains from the same sample are listed, as sequenced in a study of blood T cell repertoires in COVID-19. Assay used: immunoSEQ multiplex PCR; TCRdb lists only in-frame clones, some missing. This sample has more than 250,000 clones, with about 85% found just once. The sample taken for sequencing was PBMCs or T cells enriched from blood (not recorded which). Source of these receptors: a woman in her thirties who had recovered from COVID-19.

This clone showed up just a few times. The chain recombines TRBV5-4 with TRBJ1-2; 10 nucleotides align to TRBD1. CDR3 length: 14 amino acids. The V gene end was trimmed by 5 bases and the J gene end by 7 bases; junction bases not matched to a gene: 8. Germline V gene sequence: CDR1 SGHNT, CDR2 YYREEE (reference sequence). The CDR3 coding sequence is TGTGCCAGCAGGGCGGGACAGGGGTTAGGTGGCTACACCTTC. Its protein is CASRAGQGLGGYTF.

The gene calls are TRBV9 and TRBJ2-1; TRBD1 agrees at 9 bases. The CDR3 extends over 15 amino acids. The germline V gene encodes CDR1 SGDLS and CDR2 YYNGEE. Trimming removed 3 bases from V and 4 bases from J; junction bases left unmatched: 5. The CDR3 region is CASSGTGGGYNEQFF. The DNA of the CDR3 is TGTGCCAGCAGCGGCACAGGGGGCGGTTACAATGAGCAGTTCTTC.

The table lists this clone with a count of one. Other DNA sequences in this sample translate to the same CDR3. The gene calls are TRBV19 and TRBJ1-2; 10 nucleotides align to TRBD1. Germline V gene data show CDR1 as LNHDA and CDR2 as SQIVND (reference sequence). J was trimmed by 4 bases and V by 1 base; bases with no gene match: 0. The CDR3 runs 14 residues. The CDR3 loop is CASSIGTGGYGYTF. The CDR3 DNA sequence: TGTGCCAGTAGTATAGGGACAGGGGGCTATGGCTACACCTTC.

J is TRBJ1-1 and V is TRBV9; unclear D gene. The CDR3 runs 12 residues. Trimming removed 5 bases at V and 5 bases at J, with 10 bases between. Germline CDR1 SGDLS, CDR2 YYNGEE. As DNA, the CDR3 is TGTGCCAGCAGTACTGGGAGGACTGAAGCTTTCTTT. Residues: CASSTGRTEAFF. Drawing the rest from reference TRBV9 and TRBJ1-1, the complete variable domain is DSGVTQTPKHLITATGQRVTLRCSPRSGDLSVYWYQQSLDQGLQFLIQYYNGEERAKGNILERFSAQQFPDLHSELNLSSLELGDSALYFCASSTGRTEAFFGQGTRLTVV.

In its sample, this clone was seen once. The genes are TRBV3-1 (or the pseudogene TRBV3-2) and TRBJ1-6; D unresolved. Germline CDR1 and CDR2: LGHDT and YNNKEL (reference sequence). The length of the CDR3 is 12 residues. V shed 2 bases and J shed 14 bases, with 10 bases lying between them. CDR3 amino acids: CASSQYGFSLHF. CDR3 sequence (DNA): TGTGCCAGCAGCCAATACGGTTTTTCCCTCCACTTT.